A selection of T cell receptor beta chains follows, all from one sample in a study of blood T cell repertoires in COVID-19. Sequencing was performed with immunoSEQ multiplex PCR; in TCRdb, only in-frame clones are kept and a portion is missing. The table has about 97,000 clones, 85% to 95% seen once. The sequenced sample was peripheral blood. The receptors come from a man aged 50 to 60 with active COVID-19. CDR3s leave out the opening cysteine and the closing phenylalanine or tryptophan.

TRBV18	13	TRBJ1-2	ASSPPLTENYGYT
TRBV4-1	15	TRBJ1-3	ASSQVGDRASGNTIY
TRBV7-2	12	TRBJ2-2	ASSPLINTGELF
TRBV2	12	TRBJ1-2	ASRTQGGGYGYT
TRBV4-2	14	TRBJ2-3	ASSQDTGTNTDTQY
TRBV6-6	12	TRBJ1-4	ASSFDRINEKLF
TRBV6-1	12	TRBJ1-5	ASSESQVNQPQH
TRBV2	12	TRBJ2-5	ASRTPGGPETQY
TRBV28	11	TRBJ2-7	ASSQGANYEQY
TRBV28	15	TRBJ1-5	ASSRGDSYNSNQPQH
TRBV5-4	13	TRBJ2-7	ASSHRGTNLGEQY
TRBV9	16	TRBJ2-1	ASSVAYQTSFTSNEQF
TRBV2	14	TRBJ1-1	ASSAGTDNVNTEAF
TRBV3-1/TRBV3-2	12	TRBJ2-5	ASSHSQEQETQY
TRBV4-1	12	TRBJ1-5	ASSDTGRISPQH
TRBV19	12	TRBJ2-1	ASSIRSGSREQF
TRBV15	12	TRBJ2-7	ATSKPGTGLEQY
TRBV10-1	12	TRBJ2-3	ASSGTGSTDTQY
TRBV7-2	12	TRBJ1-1	ASSLDRGLGEAF
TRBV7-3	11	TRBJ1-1	ASSSWTLSEAF
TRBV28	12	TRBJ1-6	ASIYSTEGSPLH
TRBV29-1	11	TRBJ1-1	SASTGENTEAF
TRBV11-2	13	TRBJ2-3	ASTLRVPSTDTQY
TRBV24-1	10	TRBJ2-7	ATSDLRSYMY
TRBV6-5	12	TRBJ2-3	ASRTSGRADTQY
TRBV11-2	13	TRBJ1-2	ASSSPSTGLSGYT
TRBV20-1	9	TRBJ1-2	SASGGYGYT
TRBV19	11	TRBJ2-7	ASSISQGYEQY
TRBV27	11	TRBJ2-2	ASSNRETGELF
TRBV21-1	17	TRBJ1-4	ASSKLGKQGAQRREKLF
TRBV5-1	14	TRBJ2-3	ASSLWSWASTDTQY
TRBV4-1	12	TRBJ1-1	ASSPGQELTEAF
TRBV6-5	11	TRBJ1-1	ASSNRVRAEAF
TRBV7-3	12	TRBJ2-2	ASSGTRNTGELF
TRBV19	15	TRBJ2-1	ASSNPWGTEGYNEQF
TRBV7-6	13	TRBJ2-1	ASSSGLPGHNEQF
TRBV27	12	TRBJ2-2	ASSRTRLAGELF
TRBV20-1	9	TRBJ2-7	SAIGSTEQY
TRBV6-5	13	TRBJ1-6	ASSYSIRSQGTLH
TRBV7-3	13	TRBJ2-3	ASSPSGRNTDTQY
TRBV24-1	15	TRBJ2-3	ATSDVSDRRGTDTQY
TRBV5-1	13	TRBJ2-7	ASSTEGASGYEQY
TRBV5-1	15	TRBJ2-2	ASSLGLTSGSTGELF
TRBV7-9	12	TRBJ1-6	ASSTETGHSPLH
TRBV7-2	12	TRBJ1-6	ASTFQGDDSPLH
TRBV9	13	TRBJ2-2	ASSVTSRNTGELF
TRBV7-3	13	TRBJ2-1	ASSALAGVGGEQF
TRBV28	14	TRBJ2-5	ASSFFGRDVGGTQY
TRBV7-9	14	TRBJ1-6	ASSLQGGHPNSPLH
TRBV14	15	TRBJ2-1	ASSQAGWRESYNEQF
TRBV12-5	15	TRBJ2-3	ASGLVGLAGKVDTQY
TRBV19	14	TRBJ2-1	ASSPLPGRSGNEQF
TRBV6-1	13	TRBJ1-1	ASSEARQVNTEAF